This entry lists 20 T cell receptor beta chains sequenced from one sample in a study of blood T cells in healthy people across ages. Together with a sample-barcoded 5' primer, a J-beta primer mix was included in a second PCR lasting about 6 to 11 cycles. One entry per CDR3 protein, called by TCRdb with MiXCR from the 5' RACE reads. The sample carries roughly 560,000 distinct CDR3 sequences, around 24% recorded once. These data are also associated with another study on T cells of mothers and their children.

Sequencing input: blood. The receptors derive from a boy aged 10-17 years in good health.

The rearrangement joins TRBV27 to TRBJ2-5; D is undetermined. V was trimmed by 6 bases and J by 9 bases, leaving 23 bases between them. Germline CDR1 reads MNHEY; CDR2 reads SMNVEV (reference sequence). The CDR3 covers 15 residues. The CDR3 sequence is CASRLAGRPPSAQYF. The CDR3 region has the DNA TGTGCCAGCAGGCTCGCCGGACGGCCACCCTCGGCCCAGTACTTC.

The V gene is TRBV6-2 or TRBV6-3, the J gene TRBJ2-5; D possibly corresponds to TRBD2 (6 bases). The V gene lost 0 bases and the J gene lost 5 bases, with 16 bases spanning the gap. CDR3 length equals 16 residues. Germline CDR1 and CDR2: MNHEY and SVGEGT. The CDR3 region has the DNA TGTGCCAGCAGTTACTCGCGGCTAGTAGGAGGGGAGACCCAGTACTTC. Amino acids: CASSYSRLVGGETQYF.

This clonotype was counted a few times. The CDR3 DNA follows: TGCGCCAGCAGCTTTGAGGGTCGGGAGCAGTTCTTC. Residues: CASSFEGREQFF. The chain links TRBV5-1 to TRBJ2-5; tentatively, D is TRBD2 (5 bases). TRBJ2-1 explains the end of the DNA better; the J call may be wrong. This CDR3 is built from 12 residues. CDR1 and CDR2 from the germline V gene are SGHRS and YFSETQ.

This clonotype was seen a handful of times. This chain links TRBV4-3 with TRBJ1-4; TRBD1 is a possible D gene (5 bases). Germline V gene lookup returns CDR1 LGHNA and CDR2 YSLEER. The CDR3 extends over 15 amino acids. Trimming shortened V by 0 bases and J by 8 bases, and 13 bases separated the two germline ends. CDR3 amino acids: CASSQDGTAGEKLFF. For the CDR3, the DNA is TGCGCCAGCAGCCAAGATGGGACCGCGGGGGAAAAACTGTTTTTT.

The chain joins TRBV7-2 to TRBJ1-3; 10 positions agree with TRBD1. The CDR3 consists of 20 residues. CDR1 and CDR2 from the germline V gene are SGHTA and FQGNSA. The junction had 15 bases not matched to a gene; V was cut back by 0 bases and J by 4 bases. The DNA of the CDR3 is TGTGCCAGCAGCTTAGCCTTCGGGGACAGGGGCAGCCCGGCGGGAAACACCATATATTTT. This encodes CASSLAFGDRGSPAGNTIYF. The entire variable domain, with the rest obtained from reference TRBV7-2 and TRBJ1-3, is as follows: GAGVSQSPSNKVTEKGKDVELRCDPISGHTALYWYRQSLGQGLEFLIYFQGNSAPDKSGLPSDRFSAERTGGSVSTLTIQRTQQEDSAVYLCASSLAFGDRGSPAGNTIYFGEGSWLTVV.

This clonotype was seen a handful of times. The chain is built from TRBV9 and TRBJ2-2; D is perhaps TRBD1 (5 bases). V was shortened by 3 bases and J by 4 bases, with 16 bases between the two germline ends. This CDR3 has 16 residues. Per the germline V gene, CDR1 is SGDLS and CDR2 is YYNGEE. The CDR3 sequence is CASSAETVDSTGELFF. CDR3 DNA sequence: TGTGCCAGCAGCGCCGAGACAGTGGATAGCACCGGGGAGCTGTTTTTT.

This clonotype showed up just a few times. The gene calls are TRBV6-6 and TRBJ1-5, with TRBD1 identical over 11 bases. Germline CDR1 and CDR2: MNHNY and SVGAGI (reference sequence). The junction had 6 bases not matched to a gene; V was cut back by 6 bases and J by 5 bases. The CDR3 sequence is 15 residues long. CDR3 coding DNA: TGTGCCAGCAGAGGACAGGGGGCTTCGTATCAGCCCCAGCATTTT. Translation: CASRGQGASYQPQHF.

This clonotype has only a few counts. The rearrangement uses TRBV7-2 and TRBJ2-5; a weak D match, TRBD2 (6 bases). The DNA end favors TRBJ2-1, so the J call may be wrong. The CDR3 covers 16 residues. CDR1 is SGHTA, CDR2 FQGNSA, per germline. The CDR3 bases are TGTGCCAGCAGCTTAGGGAGCCTAGCGTTAAAGGGTGAGCAGTTCTTC. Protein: CASSLGSLALKGEQFF.

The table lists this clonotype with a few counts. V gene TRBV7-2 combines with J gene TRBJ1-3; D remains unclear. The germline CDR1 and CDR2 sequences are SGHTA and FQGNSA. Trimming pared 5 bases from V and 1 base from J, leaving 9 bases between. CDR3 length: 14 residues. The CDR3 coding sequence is TGTGCCAGCAGCCCCGCGGGTTCTGGAAACACCATATATTTT. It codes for CASSPAGSGNTIYF. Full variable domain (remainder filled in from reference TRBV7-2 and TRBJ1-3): GAGVSQSPSNKVTEKGKDVELRCDPISGHTALYWYRQSLGQGLEFLIYFQGNSAPDKSGLPSDRFSAERTGGSVSTLTIQRTQQEDSAVYLCASSPAGSGNTIYFGEGSWLTVV.

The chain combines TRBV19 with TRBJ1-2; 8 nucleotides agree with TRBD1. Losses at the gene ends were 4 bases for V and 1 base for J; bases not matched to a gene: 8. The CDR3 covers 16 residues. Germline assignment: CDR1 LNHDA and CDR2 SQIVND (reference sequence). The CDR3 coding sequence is TGTGCCAGTAGTAGTCCCGGGACAGGACTTAACTATGGCTACACCTTC. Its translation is CASSSPGTGLNYGYTF.

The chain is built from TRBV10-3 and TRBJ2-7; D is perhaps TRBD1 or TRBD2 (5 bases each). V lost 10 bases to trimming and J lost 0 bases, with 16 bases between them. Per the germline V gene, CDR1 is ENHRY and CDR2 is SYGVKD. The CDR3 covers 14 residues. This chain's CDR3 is CATKRDGSSYEQYF. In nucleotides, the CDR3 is TGTGCCACCAAAAGGGACGGAAGCTCCTACGAGCAGTACTTC.

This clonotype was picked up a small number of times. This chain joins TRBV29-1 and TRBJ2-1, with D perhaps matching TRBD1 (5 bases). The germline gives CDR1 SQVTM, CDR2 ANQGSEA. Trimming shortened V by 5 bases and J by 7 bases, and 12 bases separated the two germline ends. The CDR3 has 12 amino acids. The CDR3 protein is CSVQYSGNEQFF. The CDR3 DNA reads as TGCAGCGTTCAGTATTCAGGGAATGAGCAGTTCTTC.

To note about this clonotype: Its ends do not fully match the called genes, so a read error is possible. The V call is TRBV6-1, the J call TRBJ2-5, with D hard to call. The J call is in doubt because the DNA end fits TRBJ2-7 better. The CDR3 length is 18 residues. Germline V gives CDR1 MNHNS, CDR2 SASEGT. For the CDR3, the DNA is TGTGCCGGCAGTCAGGCTGCTTCACGACCGTTTTCCTCCTACGAGCAGTACTTC. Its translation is CAGSQAASRPFSSYEQYF.

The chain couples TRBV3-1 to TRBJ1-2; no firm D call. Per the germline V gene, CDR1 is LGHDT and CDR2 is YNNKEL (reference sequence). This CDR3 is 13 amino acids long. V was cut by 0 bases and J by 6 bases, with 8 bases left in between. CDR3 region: CASSQDPHNGYTF. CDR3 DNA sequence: TGTGCCAGCAGCCAAGATCCCCATAATGGCTACACCTTC. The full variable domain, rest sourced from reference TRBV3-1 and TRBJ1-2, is DTAVSQTPKYLVTQMGNDKSIKCEQNLGHDTMYWYKQDSKKFLKIMFSYNNKELIINETVPNRFSPKSPDKAHLNLHINSLELGDSAVYFCASSQDPHNGYTFGSGTRLTVV.

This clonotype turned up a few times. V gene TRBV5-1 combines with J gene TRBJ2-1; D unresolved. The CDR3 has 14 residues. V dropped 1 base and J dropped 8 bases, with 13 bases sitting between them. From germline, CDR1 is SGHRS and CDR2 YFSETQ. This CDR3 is CASSLSQLVDEQFF. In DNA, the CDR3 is TGCGCCAGCAGCTTGAGCCAGTTAGTCGATGAGCAGTTCTTC.

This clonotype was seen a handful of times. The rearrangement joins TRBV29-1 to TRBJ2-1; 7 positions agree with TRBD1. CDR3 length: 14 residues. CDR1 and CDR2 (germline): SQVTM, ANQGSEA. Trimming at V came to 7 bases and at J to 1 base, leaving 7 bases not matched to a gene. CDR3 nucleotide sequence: TGCAGCGGGGCCCCGGGACAGTCCTACAATGAGCAGTTCTTC. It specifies CSGAPGQSYNEQFF.

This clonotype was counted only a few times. The CDR3, as DNA: TGTGCCAGCAGCCGACTTTCCCACTCCCCTTACGAGCAGTACTTC. Its translation is CASSRLSHSPYEQYF. The chain joins TRBV6-5 to TRBJ2-7, with D uncertain. This CDR3 contains 15 residues. The V end lost 6 bases, the J end lost 4 bases, and 19 bases lay between the germline ends. Looked up from germline, CDR1 is MNHEY and CDR2 is SVGAGI.

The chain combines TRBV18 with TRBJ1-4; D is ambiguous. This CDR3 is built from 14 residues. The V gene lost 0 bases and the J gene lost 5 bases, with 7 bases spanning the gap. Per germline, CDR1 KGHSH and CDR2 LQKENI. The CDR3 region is CASSPPEANEKLFF. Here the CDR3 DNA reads TGTGCCAGCTCACCACCAGAAGCAAATGAAAAACTGTTTTTT.

Here the CDR3 reads CASGGGADTGELFF. The DNA of the CDR3 is TGTGCCTCGGGGGGCGGGGCAGACACCGGGGAGCTGTTTTTT. The rearrangement joins TRBV6-6 to TRBJ2-2, with TRBD2 as a possible D gene (7 bases). Germline assignment: CDR1 MNHNY and CDR2 SVGAGI (reference sequence). The CDR3 extends over 14 amino acids. V was clipped by 11 bases and J by 3 bases, with 16 bases between them.

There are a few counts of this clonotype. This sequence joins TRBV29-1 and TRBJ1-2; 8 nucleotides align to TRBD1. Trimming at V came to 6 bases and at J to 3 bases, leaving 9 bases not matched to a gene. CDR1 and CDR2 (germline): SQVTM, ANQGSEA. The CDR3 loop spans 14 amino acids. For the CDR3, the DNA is TGCAGCGTAGACCTGACAGGGGAGCACTATGGCTACACCTTC. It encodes CSVDLTGEHYGYTF.